This T cell receptor (beta chain) was found in a study of blood T cell repertoires in COVID-19. Study overall: T cells, B-cell-depleted T cells, or PBMCs supplied cDNA or gDNA.

CDR3 length equals 15 residues. CDR1 is LGHDT and CDR2 is YNNKEL in the germline V gene (reference sequence). With 5 bases clipped from V and 5 bases from J, the junction kept 8 bases outside the gene matches. Using immunoSEQ multiplex PCR, the repertoire was profiled, and TCRdb retains in-frame clones only, with some absent. The profile shows 75,000 to 95,000 clones, about 79% of them singletons. Material: peripheral blood. The TCR sequence derives from a man aged 60 to 69 with acute or convalescent COVID-19. The chain uses TRBV3-1 (or the pseudogene TRBV3-2) and TRBJ2-2, with 7 nucleotides matching TRBD1. The CDR3 DNA sequence: TGTGCCAGCAGCGTTAGGGGGCAGGCGACCGGGGAGCTGTTTTTT. This gives the protein CASSVRGQATGELFF.